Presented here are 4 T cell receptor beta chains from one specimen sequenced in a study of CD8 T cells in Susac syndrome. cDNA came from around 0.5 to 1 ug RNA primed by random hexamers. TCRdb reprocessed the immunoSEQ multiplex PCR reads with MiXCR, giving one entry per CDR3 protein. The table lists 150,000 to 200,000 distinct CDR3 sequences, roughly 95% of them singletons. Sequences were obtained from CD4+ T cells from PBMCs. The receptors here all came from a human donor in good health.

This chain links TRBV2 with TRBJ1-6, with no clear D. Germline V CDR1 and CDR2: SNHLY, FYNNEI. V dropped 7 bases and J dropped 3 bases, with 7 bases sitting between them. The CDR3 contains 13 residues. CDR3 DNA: TGTGCCAGCATCGCGGACTATAATTCACCCCTCCACTTT. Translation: CASIADYNSPLHF.

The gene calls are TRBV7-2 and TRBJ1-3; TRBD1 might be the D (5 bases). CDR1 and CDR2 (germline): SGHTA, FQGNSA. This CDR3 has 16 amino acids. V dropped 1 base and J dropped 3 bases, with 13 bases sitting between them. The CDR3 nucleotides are TGTGCCAGCAGCTTAGAGGGCAGGGAGTTTGGAAACACCATATATTTT. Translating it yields CASSLEGREFGNTIYF.

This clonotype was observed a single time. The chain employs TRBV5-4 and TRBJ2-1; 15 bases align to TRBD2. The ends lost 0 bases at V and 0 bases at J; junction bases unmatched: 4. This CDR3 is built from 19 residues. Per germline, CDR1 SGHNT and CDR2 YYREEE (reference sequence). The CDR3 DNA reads TGTGCCAGCAGCTTGGCCGGGACTAGCGGGGGGAGCTCCTACAATGAGCAGTTCTTC. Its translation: CASSLAGTSGGSSYNEQFF.

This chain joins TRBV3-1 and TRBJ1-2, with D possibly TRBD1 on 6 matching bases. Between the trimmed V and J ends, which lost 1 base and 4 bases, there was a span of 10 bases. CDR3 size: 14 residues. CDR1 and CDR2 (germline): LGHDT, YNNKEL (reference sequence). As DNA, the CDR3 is TGTGCCAGCAGCCAAGGGGGGCCTGTCTATGGCTACACCTTC. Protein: CASSQGGPVYGYTF.